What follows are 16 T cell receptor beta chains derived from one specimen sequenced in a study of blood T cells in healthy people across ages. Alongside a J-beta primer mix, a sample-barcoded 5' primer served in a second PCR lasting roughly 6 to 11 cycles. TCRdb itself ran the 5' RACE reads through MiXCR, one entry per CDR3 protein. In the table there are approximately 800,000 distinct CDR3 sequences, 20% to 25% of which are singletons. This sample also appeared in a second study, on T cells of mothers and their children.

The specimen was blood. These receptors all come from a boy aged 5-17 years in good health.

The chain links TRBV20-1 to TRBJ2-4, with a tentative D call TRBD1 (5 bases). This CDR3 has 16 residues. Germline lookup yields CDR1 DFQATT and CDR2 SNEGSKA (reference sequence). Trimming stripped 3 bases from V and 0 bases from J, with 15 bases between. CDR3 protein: CSASEQGLGAKNIQYF. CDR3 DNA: TGCAGTGCTAGCGAGCAGGGCTTGGGAGCCAAAAACATTCAGTACTTC.

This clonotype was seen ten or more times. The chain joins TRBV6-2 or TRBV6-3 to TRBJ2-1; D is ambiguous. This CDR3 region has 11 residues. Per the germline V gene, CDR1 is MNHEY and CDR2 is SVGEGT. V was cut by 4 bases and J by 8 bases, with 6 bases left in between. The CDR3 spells CASSLVDEQFF. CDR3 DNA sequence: TGTGCCAGCAGTTTGGTCGATGAGCAGTTCTTC.

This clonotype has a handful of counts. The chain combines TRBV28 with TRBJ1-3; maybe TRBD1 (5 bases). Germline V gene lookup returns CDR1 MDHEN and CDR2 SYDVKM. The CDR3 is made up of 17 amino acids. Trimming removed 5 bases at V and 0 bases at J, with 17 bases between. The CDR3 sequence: CASSAPAGRISGNTIYF. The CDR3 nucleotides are TGTGCCAGCAGTGCCCCGGCGGGACGGATCTCTGGAAACACCATATATTTT.

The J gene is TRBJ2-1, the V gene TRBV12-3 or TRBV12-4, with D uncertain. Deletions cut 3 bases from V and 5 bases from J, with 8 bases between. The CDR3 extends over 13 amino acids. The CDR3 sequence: CASSLGFHNEQFF. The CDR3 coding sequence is TGTGCCAGCAGTTTGGGGTTCCACAATGAGCAGTTCTTC.

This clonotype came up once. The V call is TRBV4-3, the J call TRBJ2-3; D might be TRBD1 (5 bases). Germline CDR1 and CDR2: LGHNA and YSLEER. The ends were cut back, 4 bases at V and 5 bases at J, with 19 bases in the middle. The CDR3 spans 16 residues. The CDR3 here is CASSPPRPSQGDTQYF. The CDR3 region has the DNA TGCGCCAGCAGCCCCCCAAGGCCGTCGCAGGGAGATACGCAGTATTTT.

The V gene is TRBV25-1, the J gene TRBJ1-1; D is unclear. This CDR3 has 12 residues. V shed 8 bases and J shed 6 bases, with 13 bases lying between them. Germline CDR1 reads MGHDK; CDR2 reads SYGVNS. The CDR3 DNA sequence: TGTGCCAGCGGCGGCGGTTTGGCTGAAGCTTTCTTT. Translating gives CASGGGLAEAFF. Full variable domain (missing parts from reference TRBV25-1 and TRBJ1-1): EADIYQTPRYLVIGTGKKITLECSQTMGHDKMYWYQQDPGMELHLIHYSYGVNSTEKGDLSSESTVSRIRTEHFPLTLESARPSHTSQYLCASGGGLAEAFFGQGTRLTVV.

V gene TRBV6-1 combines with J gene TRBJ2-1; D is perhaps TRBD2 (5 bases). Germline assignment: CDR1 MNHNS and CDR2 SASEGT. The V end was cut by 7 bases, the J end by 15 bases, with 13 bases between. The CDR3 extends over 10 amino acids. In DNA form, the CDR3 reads TGTGCCAGCAAGTGGACTCATTTGTTCTTC. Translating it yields CASKWTHLFF.

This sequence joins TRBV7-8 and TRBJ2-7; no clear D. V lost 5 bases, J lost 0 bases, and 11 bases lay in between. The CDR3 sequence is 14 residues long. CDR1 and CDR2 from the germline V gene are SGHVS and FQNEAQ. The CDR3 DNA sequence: TGTGCCAGCAGCCCGATCACAAGCTCCTACGAGCAGTACTTC. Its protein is CASSPITSSYEQYF.

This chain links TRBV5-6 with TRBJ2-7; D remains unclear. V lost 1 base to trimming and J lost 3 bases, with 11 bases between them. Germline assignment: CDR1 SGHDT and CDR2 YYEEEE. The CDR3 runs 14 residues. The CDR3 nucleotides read TGTGCCAGCAGCTTGTGGGCGGAAAACTACGAGCAGTACTTC. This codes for CASSLWAENYEQYF.

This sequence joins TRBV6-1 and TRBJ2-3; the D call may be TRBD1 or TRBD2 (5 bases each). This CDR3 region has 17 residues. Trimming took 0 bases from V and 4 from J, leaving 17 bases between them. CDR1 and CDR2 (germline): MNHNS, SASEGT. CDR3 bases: TGTGCCAGCAGTGAAGCGCTTCGAGCGTCGGGGCCAGATACGCAGTATTTT. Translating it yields CASSEALRASGPDTQYF.

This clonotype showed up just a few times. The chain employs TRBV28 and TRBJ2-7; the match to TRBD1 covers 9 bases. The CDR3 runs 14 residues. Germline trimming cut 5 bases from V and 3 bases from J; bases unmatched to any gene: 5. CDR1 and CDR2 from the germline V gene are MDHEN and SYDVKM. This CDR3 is CASSQSDRGYEQYF. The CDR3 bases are TGTGCCAGCAGTCAGTCGGACAGGGGCTACGAGCAGTACTTC.

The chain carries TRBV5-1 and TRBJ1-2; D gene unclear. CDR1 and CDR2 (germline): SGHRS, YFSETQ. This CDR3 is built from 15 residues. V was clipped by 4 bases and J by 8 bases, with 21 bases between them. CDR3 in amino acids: CASSRSELGKYGYTF. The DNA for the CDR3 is TGCGCCAGCAGCCGGTCGGAGTTGGGGAAGTACGGCTACACCTTC.

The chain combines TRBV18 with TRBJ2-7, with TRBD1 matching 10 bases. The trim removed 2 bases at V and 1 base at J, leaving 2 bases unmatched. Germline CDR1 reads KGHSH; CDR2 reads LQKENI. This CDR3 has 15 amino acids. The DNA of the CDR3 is TGTGCCAGCTCACCATCGGGACAGGGGTCCTACGAGCAGTACTTC. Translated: CASSPSGQGSYEQYF.

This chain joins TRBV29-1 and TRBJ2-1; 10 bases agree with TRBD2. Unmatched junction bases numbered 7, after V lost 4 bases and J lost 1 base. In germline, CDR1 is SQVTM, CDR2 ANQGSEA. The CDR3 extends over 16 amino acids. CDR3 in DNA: TGCAGCGTTGCCCCATCGACTAGCGGGTCCTACAATGAGCAGTTCTTC. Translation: CSVAPSTSGSYNEQFF.

CDR3 in amino acids: CASSPTGTGEPNYGYTF. The CDR3 coding sequence is TGCGCCAGCAGCCCCACAGGGACAGGGGAACCGAACTATGGCTACACCTTC. This chain links TRBV4-3 with TRBJ1-2, with 10 bases fitting TRBD1. This CDR3 is 17 amino acids long. From germline, CDR1 is LGHNA and CDR2 YSLEER. The junction had 10 bases not matched to a gene; V was cut back by 4 bases and J by 2 bases.

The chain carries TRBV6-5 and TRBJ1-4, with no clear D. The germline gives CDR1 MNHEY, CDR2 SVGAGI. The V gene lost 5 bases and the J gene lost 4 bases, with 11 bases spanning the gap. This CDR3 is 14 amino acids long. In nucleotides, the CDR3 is TGTGCCAGCAGTCCGGGAGCATTTAATGAAAAACTGTTTTTT. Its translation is CASSPGAFNEKLFF.